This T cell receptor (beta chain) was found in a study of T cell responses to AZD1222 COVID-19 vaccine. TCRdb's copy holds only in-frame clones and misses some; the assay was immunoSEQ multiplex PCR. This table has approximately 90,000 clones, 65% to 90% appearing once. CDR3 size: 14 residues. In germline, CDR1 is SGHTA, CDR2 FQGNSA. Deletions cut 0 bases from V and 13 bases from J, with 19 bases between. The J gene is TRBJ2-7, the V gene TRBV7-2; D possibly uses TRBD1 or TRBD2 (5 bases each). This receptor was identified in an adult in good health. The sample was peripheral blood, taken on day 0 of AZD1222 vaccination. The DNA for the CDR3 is TGTGCCAGCAGCTTAGCGATGGAAGGCCAGGGACCCTACTTC. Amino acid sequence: CASSLAMEGQGPYF.